This T cell receptor beta chain is drawn from a study of cytomegalovirus exposure and HLA in healthy donors. Study conclusions and caveats: As a later analysis showed, a missense DCLRE1C variant was linked to trimming of TCR beta V- and J-genes.

Germline assignment: CDR1 SGHDT and CDR2 YYEEEE. V lost 6 bases and J lost 1, with 13 bases in between. The length of the CDR3 is 14 residues. As concerns this clone: Its antigen is unidentified.

Amplification used 60 Vbeta primers and 13 Jbeta primers. Here immunoSEQ multiplex PCR was the method, and the copy in TCRdb shows in-frame clones only, minus some. The data contain 100,000 to 150,000 clones, around four fifths of them singletons. The specimen was PBMCs. The chain recombines TRBV5-6 with TRBJ2-5; D might be TRBD1 (7 bases). This receptor was obtained from a male donor in good health and CMV-seronegative. The CDR3 region has the DNA TGTGCCAGCACCCCTCAGGGGGGCCAAGAGACCCAGTACTTC. Its protein is CASTPQGGQETQYF.